These 32 T cell receptor beta chains originate from one sample sequenced in a study of CD8 T cells in ankylosing spondylitis. TCRdb used MiXCR to reprocess the 5' RACE reads, holding one entry per CDR3 protein. The repertoire holds more than 250,000 distinct CDR3 sequences, 11% seen once, with roughly 9% in the top ten. Sequencing was carried out using blood, either unsorted or a sorted T cell fraction (not recorded which). These receptors were taken from a female donor with ankylosing spondylitis or in good health (not recorded which).

The CDR3: CASSQAEGRPDTQYF. In DNA, the CDR3 is TGTGCCAGCAGCCAAGCGGAAGGAAGACCAGATACGCAGTATTTT. The chain recombines TRBV4-2 with TRBJ2-3; no definite D call. The germline V gene encodes CDR1 LGHNA and CDR2 YNFKEQ. V lost 1 base, J lost 4 bases, and 12 bases lay in between. The CDR3 is 15 residues long.

This chain joins TRBV9 and TRBJ2-1; 7 bases fit TRBD2. With 0 bases clipped from V and 5 bases from J, the junction kept 11 bases outside the gene matches. The CDR3 spans 17 residues. Germline values: CDR1 SGDLS, CDR2 YYNGEE. The CDR3 DNA reads as TGTGCCAGCAGCGTAGAGCGTGGACTAGGGGCCCACAATGAGCAGTTCTTC. This sequence encodes CASSVERGLGAHNEQFF.

This clonotype showed up just a few times. The V gene is TRBV3-1, the J gene TRBJ2-2; 8 bases are shared with TRBD2. This CDR3 comprises 14 residues. J lost 7 bases, V lost 8 bases, and 9 bases had no gene match. CDR1 is LGHDT, CDR2 YNNKEL, per germline (reference sequence). CDR3 sequence reads: CASSRRGDDGELFF. As DNA, the CDR3 is TGTGCCAGCTCTCGGCGGGGGGATGACGGGGAGCTGTTTTTT.

This clonotype was counted many times. The chain carries TRBV5-1 and TRBJ2-5, with D possibly TRBD1 on 6 matching bases. Germline V CDR1 and CDR2: SGHRS, YFSETQ. V was trimmed by 1 base and J by 2 bases, leaving 12 bases between them. The CDR3 sequence is 15 residues long. CDR3 amino acids: CASSLPGQLQETQYF. The CDR3 DNA reads TGCGCCAGCAGCTTGCCGGGACAACTACAAGAGACCCAGTACTTC.

The sample holds a few counts of this clonotype. The chain uses TRBV28 and TRBJ2-2; 7 nucleotides line up with TRBD2. CDR3 length: 16 amino acids. J lost 7 bases, V lost 3 bases, and 11 bases had no gene match. In germline, CDR1 is MDHEN, CDR2 SYDVKM. The CDR3 nucleotides are TGTGCCAGCAGTTTTTCACAGAGACTAGCAGTCGGGGAGCTGTTTTTT. Translation: CASSFSQRLAVGELFF.

This clonotype was picked up a small number of times. V gene TRBV5-1 combines with J gene TRBJ2-1; D unclear. The V and J ends lost 0 bases and 8 bases respectively, with 9 bases between them. The CDR3 runs 13 residues. Germline-derived CDR1 and CDR2 are SGHRS and YFSETQ. CDR3 sequence (DNA): TGCGCCAGCAGCTTGGACGTTTCCGATGAGCAGTTCTTC. As protein: CASSLDVSDEQFF.

CDR3 sequence reads: CASSLGEWYEQFF. The CDR3 nucleotides read TGCGCCAGCAGCTTGGGAGAATGGTATGAGCAGTTCTTC. This chain joins TRBV5-1 and TRBJ2-1, with unresolved D. Germline V gives CDR1 SGHRS, CDR2 YFSETQ. Trimming took off 0 bases at V and 8 bases at J, with 9 bases between the two ends. The CDR3 runs to 13 residues.

This clonotype was counted at least ten times. The V call is TRBV20-1, the J call TRBJ2-4, with D hard to call. The CDR3 runs to 13 residues. V was cut by 3 bases and J by 5 bases, with 11 bases left in between. Per the germline V gene, CDR1 is DFQATT and CDR2 is SNEGSKA (reference sequence). In nucleotides, the CDR3 is TGCAGTGCTAGGCTTGCTAATGAAAACATTCAGTACTTC. Translation gives CSARLANENIQYF.

This clonotype has only a few counts. The CDR3 DNA sequence: TGTGCCTGGCAAACTGGACAGGGGAATTCACCCCTCCACTTT. This sequence encodes CAWQTGQGNSPLHF. The V gene is TRBV30, the J gene TRBJ1-6; 9 nucleotides agree with TRBD1. With 5 bases clipped from V and 7 bases from J, the junction kept 6 bases outside the gene matches. CDR3 length: 14 residues. The germline V gene encodes CDR1 GTSNPN and CDR2 SVGIG (reference sequence).

This clonotype was seen ten or more times. The J gene is TRBJ2-1, the V gene TRBV20-1; 10 bases match TRBD2. The trim removed 2 bases at V and 4 bases at J, leaving 5 bases unmatched. The CDR3 has 15 residues. Germline values: CDR1 DFQATT, CDR2 SNEGSKA (reference sequence). CDR3 nucleotides: TGCAGTGCTAGACCCGGGACTAGCGCATACAATGAGCAGTTCTTC. It specifies CSARPGTSAYNEQFF.

This clonotype was seen ten or more times. This chain connects TRBV28 to TRBJ2-1; the D call may be TRBD1 or TRBD2 (5 bases each). The V and J ends lost 5 bases and 1 base respectively, with 24 bases between them. The CDR3 loop spans 19 amino acids. CDR1 is MDHEN and CDR2 is SYDVKM in the germline V gene. CDR3 nucleotide sequence: TGTGCCAGCAGTGGGACCGGGCTACCATCCCAAGGGTCCTACAATGAGCAGTTCTTC. Residues: CASSGTGLPSQGSYNEQFF. The whole variable domain, filled in from reference TRBV28 and TRBJ2-1, reads DVKVTQSSRYLVKRTGEKVFLECVQDMDHENMFWYRQDPGLGLRLIYFSYDVKMKEKGDIPEGYSVSREKKERFSLILESASTNQTSMYLCASSGTGLPSQGSYNEQFFGPGTRLTVL.

This clonotype was picked up many times. V gene TRBV20-1 combines with J gene TRBJ1-4, with 7 nucleotides matching TRBD1. With V trimmed by 0 bases and J by 4 bases, 5 bases remained unmatched. The CDR3 totals 15 residues. Per the germline V gene, CDR1 is DFQATT and CDR2 is SNEGSKA (reference sequence). CDR3 DNA: TGCAGTGCTAGAGAGACGACAGGGTTTAATGAAAAACTGTTTTTT. Encoded protein: CSARETTGFNEKLFF.

This clonotype was seen many times. The rearrangement joins TRBV10-3 to TRBJ2-1; 8 bases match TRBD1. CDR3 size: 15 residues. Germline V gives CDR1 ENHRY, CDR2 SYGVKD. The ends lost 4 bases at V and 5 bases at J; junction bases unmatched: 7. This CDR3 is CAISVSWTGHNEQFF. CDR3 in DNA: TGTGCCATCAGTGTATCGTGGACAGGGCACAATGAGCAGTTCTTC.

The chain combines TRBV5-1 with TRBJ2-4; D gene unclear. CDR1 SGHRS and CDR2 YFSETQ come from the germline V gene. CDR3 size: 14 residues. Trimming left V 0 bases short and J 0 bases short, with 4 bases between. CDR3 amino acids: CASSLESAKNIQYF. CDR3 bases: TGCGCCAGCAGCTTGGAATCAGCCAAAAACATTCAGTACTTC.

This clonotype was found many times. The chain employs TRBV20-1 and TRBJ2-1, with unresolved D. The germline V and J ends were trimmed by 3 bases and 9 bases, with 12 bases remaining between them. The CDR3 contains 12 residues. Germline CDR1 reads DFQATT; CDR2 reads SNEGSKA (reference sequence). The CDR3 region is CSASRSRGEQFF. CDR3 in DNA: TGCAGTGCTAGCCGGTCTCGCGGTGAGCAGTTCTTC.

This clonotype has a count of ten or more. This rearrangement joins TRBV5-1 to TRBJ2-5; 8 bases are shared with TRBD2. The CDR3 consists of 14 residues. Losses at the gene ends were 3 bases for V and 3 bases for J; bases not matched to a gene: 4. Germline CDR1 and CDR2: SGHRS and YFSETQ. In DNA form, the CDR3 reads TGCGCCAGCAGCTATTATAGCGGGGAAGAGACCCAGTACTTC. It is translated as CASSYYSGEETQYF. Supplemented by reference TRBV5-1 and TRBJ2-5, the full variable domain reads KAGVTQTPRYLIKTRGQQVTLSCSPISGHRSVSWYQQTPGQGLQFLFEYFSETQRNKGNFPGRFSGRQFSNSRSEMNVSTLELGDSALYLCASSYYSGEETQYFGPGTRLLVL.

This clonotype was seen many times. CDR3 bases: TGTGCCACCTCAGGGGGCCGGGATGAGCAGTTCTTC. Protein: CATSGGRDEQFF. The V gene is TRBV10-3, the J gene TRBJ2-1; 8 nucleotides line up with TRBD1. The CDR3 spans 12 residues. J lost 8 bases, V lost 10 bases, and 7 bases had no gene match. The germline V gene has CDR1 ENHRY and CDR2 SYGVKD.

This clonotype was counted at least ten times. The chain recombines TRBV20-1 with TRBJ1-1; no definite D call. The CDR3 sequence is 13 residues long. V gave up 3 bases and J gave up 2 bases, with 10 bases separating them. The germline gives CDR1 DFQATT, CDR2 SNEGSKA (reference sequence). In nucleotides, the CDR3 is TGCAGTGCTAGCCGGACGGTTAACACTGAAGCTTTCTTT. This sequence encodes CSASRTVNTEAFF.

There are a few counts of this clonotype. The CDR3 DNA sequence: TGTGCCAGCAGCCCATCGCAGGGGTACTATGGCTACACCTTC. Amino acids: CASSPSQGYYGYTF. J is TRBJ1-2 and V is TRBV7-2; D might be TRBD1 (6 bases). Trimming cost V 5 bases and J 3 bases, with 13 bases left between them. The CDR3 spans 14 residues. Germline V lookup: CDR1 SGHTA, CDR2 FQGNSA. The full variable domain, its missing parts supplied by reference TRBV7-2 and TRBJ1-2, is GAGVSQSPSNKVTEKGKDVELRCDPISGHTALYWYRQSLGQGLEFLIYFQGNSAPDKSGLPSDRFSAERTGGSVSTLTIQRTQQEDSAVYLCASSPSQGYYGYTFGSGTRLTVV.

This clonotype appeared many times. V gene TRBV6-5 combines with J gene TRBJ1-2; weak D call: TRBD1 (5 bases). Germline V lookup: CDR1 MNHEY, CDR2 SVGAGI. V lost 3 bases to trimming and J lost 6 bases, with 8 bases between them. CDR3 length equals 12 residues. The CDR3 here is CASSYSGDGYTF. In DNA, the CDR3 is TGTGCCAGCAGTTATTCGGGGGATGGCTACACCTTC.

This clonotype was picked up many times. The gene calls are TRBV12-3 or TRBV12-4 and TRBJ2-3, with no clear D. There are 15 residues in the CDR3. Trimming took 1 base from V and 2 from J, leaving 10 bases between them. CDR3 amino acids: CASSLGRLNTDTQYF. For the CDR3, the DNA is TGTGCCAGCAGTTTAGGGCGGCTCAACACAGATACGCAGTATTTT.

This clonotype showed up just a few times. The chain recombines TRBV7-2 with TRBJ2-7, with TRBD2 matching 10 bases. The CDR3 is made up of 16 amino acids. Germline CDR1 is SGHTA and CDR2 is FQGNSA. The junction had 3 bases not matched to a gene; V was cut back by 1 base and J by 0 bases. CDR3: CASSLGASGSSYEQYF. The CDR3 DNA sequence: TGTGCCAGCAGCTTAGGGGCTAGCGGGAGCTCCTACGAGCAGTACTTC. The complete variable domain, with remaining parts taken from reference TRBV7-2 and TRBJ2-7, reads GAGVSQSPSNKVTEKGKDVELRCDPISGHTALYWYRQSLGQGLEFLIYFQGNSAPDKSGLPSDRFSAERTGGSVSTLTIQRTQQEDSAVYLCASSLGASGSSYEQYFGPGTRLTVT.

This clonotype occurred many times. The rearrangement links TRBV6-5 to TRBJ1-1; 7 bases align to TRBD1. With 6 bases clipped from V and 5 bases from J, the junction kept 6 bases outside the gene matches. The CDR3 length is 13 residues. Germline V gene lookup returns CDR1 MNHEY and CDR2 SVGAGI. The CDR3 coding sequence is TGTGCCAGCAGGACAGGGTTACGGACTGAAGCTTTCTTT. Amino acids: CASRTGLRTEAFF.

In regard to this clonotype: A much bigger clone sits one base away, suggesting this may be a read error. V usage is TRBV3-1 and J usage is TRBJ2-7; no reliable D call. Germline values: CDR1 LGHDT, CDR2 YNNKEL (reference sequence). The CDR3 loop spans 15 amino acids. The CDR3 region is CASCQSGAYFYEQYF. CDR3 sequence (DNA): TGTGCCAGCTGCCAATCGGGTGCTTACTTCTACGAGCAGTACTTC.

This clonotype was counted between two and nine times. The V gene is TRBV7-2, the J gene TRBJ2-5, with D hard to call. The V and J ends lost 4 bases and 4 bases respectively, with 10 bases between them. Germline CDR1 SGHTA, CDR2 FQGNSA. This CDR3 has 13 residues. CDR3 loop: CASSSTAPETQYF. As DNA, the CDR3 is TGTGCCAGCAGCTCCACAGCGCCAGAGACCCAGTACTTC.

In this sample, this clonotype turned up many times. This chain joins TRBV20-1 and TRBJ1-5; TRBD1 is a possible D gene (5 bases). The CDR3 has 15 amino acids. V lost 3 bases and J lost 1, with 13 bases in between. Germline CDR1 and CDR2: DFQATT and SNEGSKA (reference sequence). The CDR3, as DNA: TGCAGTGCTAGTTACCAGGGTGTAAGCAATCAGCCCCAGCATTTT. This gives the protein CSASYQGVSNQPQHF.

This clonotype has only a few counts. The chain carries TRBV20-1 and TRBJ1-4; D perhaps matches TRBD1 (5 bases). Germline V gene lookup returns CDR1 DFQATT and CDR2 SNEGSKA (reference sequence). CDR3 length: 18 residues. The V and J ends lost 0 bases and 4 bases respectively, with 21 bases between them. In nucleotides, the CDR3 is TGCAGTGCTAGAGATTCGGGACCCGGAGGTATTAGTAATGAAAAACTGTTTTTT. Its translation: CSARDSGPGGISNEKLFF.

Many counts were recorded for this clonotype. This chain uses TRBV18 with TRBJ2-1; no clear D. CDR3 size: 13 residues. Germline CDR1 is KGHSH and CDR2 is LQKENI. The germline V and J ends were trimmed by 1 base and 9 bases, with 10 bases remaining between them. CDR3 sequence (DNA): TGTGCCAGCTCACCACTTGGTTCCCTTGAGCAGTTCTTC. Protein product: CASSPLGSLEQFF.

V is TRBV20-1 and J is TRBJ1-5; TRBD1 agrees at 7 bases. V gave up 4 bases and J gave up 6 bases; unmatched junction bases: 6. The CDR3 runs to 13 residues. From germline, CDR1 is DFQATT and CDR2 SNEGSKA (reference sequence). CDR3 in DNA: TGCAGTGCTATGAGGGGGCCCAGTCAGCCCCAGCATTTT. Its translation is CSAMRGPSQPQHF.

V usage is TRBV4-1 and J usage is TRBJ2-1; no clear D gene. V was trimmed by 0 bases and J by 3 bases, leaving 6 bases between them. Per germline, CDR1 MGHRA and CDR2 YSYEKL. The CDR3 has 14 residues. CDR3 coding DNA: TGCGCCAGCAGCCAAGATATTCGCTACAATGAGCAGTTCTTC. Translating it yields CASSQDIRYNEQFF.

The CDR3 sequence: CASSLWGSGGDHEQYF. CDR3 DNA: TGTGCCAGCAGCTTATGGGGGAGCGGGGGCGACCACGAGCAGTACTTC. The chain couples TRBV13 to TRBJ2-7, with 8 bases identical to TRBD2. J gave up 5 bases and V 2 bases, and 11 bases lay outside the gene matches. The CDR3 extends over 16 amino acids. CDR1 PRHDT and CDR2 FYEKMQ come from the germline V gene (reference sequence).

Ten or more counts support this clonotype. CDR3 residues: CSARDFRGARVYEQFF. In DNA form, the CDR3 reads TGCAGTGCTAGAGATTTCCGGGGGGCCAGGGTATATGAGCAGTTCTTC. V is TRBV20-1 and J is TRBJ2-1; D is perhaps TRBD2 (7 bases). Germline CDR1 DFQATT, CDR2 SNEGSKA (reference sequence). The CDR3 is made up of 16 amino acids. Trimming took off 0 bases at V and 8 bases at J, with 20 bases between the two ends.